This TCR beta chain was obtained from a study of cytomegalovirus exposure and HLA in healthy donors. In the study overall: The approximately 120 million unique TCR beta sequences, from around 200 million T cells, were found by an earlier analysis.

The CDR3 loop spans 14 amino acids. V lost 3 bases and J lost 0, with 12 bases in between. Germline V gives CDR1 SQVTM, CDR2 ANQGSEA. This clone was picked up one time. Its antigen is not known. PCR employed 60 Vbeta and 13 Jbeta primers. Here immunoSEQ multiplex PCR was the method, and the copy in TCRdb shows in-frame clones only, minus some. The table shows about 160,000 clones, with 70% to 80% occurring only once. The study, taken as a whole, reports: The availability of immune exposure information extended only to CMV serostatus. Generally TCR sequences proved uncommon, though certain public TCRs appeared in numerous donors.

The chain recombines TRBV29-1 with TRBJ2-7; D might be TRBD1 (6 bases). This sequence originates from a human donor in good health. The source material was PBMCs. The CDR3 DNA reads TGCAGCGTTGATGCAGGACAGAACTCCTACGAGCAGTACTTC. Amino acids: CSVDAGQNSYEQYF.